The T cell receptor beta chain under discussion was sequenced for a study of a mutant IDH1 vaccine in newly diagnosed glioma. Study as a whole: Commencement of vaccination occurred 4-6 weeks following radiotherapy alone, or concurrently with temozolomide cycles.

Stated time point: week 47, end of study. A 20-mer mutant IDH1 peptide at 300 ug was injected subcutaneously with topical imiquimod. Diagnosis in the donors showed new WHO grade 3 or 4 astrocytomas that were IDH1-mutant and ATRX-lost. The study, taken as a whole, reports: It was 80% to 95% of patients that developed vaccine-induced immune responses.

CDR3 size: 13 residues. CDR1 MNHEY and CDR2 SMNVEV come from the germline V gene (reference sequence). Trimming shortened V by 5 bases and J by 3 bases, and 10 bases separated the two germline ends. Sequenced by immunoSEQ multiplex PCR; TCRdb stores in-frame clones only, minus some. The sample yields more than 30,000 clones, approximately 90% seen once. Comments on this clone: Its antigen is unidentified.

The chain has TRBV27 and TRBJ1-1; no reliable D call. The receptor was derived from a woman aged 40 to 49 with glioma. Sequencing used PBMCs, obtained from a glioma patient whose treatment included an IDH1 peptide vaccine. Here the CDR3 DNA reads TGTGCCAGCAGTATCCTCGGTGACACTGAAGCTTTCTTT. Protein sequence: CASSILGDTEAFF.